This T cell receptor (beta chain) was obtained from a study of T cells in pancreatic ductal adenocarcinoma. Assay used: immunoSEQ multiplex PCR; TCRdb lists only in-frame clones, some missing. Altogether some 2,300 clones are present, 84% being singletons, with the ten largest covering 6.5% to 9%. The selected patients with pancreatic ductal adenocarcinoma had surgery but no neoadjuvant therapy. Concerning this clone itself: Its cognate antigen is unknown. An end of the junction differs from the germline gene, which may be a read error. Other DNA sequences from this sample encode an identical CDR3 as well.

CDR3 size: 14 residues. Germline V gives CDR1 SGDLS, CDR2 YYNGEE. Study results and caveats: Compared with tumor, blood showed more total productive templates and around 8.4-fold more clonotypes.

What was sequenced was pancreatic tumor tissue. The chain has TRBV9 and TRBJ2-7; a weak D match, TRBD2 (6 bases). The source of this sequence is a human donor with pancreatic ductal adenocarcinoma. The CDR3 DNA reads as TGTGCCAGCAGCGCGAGGACTAACTCCTACGAGCAGTACTTT. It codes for CASSARTNSYEQYF.